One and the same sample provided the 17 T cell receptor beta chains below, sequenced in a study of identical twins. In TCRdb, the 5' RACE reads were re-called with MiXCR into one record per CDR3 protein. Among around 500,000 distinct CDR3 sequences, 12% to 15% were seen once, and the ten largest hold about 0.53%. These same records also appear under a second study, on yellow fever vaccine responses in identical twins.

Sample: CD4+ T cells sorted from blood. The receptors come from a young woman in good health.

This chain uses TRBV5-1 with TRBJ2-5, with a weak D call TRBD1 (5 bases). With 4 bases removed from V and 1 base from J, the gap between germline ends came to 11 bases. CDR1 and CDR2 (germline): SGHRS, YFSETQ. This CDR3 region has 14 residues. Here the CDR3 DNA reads TGCGCCAGCAGCAACGGACACGTCCAAGAGACCCAGTACTTC. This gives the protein CASSNGHVQETQYF.

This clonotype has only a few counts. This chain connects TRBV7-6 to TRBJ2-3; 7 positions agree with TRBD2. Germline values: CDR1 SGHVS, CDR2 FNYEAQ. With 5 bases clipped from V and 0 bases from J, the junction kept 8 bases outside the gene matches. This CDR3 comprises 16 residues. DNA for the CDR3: TGTGCCAGCAGCCCCCTGGGTAGCGGGAGCACAGATACGCAGTATTTT. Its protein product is CASSPLGSGSTDTQYF.

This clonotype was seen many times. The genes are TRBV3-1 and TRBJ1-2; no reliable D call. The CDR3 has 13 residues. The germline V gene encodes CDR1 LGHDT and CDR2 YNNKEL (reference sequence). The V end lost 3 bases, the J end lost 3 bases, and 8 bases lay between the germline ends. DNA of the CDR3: TGTGCCAGCAGCCAGACGGATGACTATGGCTACACCTTC. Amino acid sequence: CASSQTDDYGYTF.

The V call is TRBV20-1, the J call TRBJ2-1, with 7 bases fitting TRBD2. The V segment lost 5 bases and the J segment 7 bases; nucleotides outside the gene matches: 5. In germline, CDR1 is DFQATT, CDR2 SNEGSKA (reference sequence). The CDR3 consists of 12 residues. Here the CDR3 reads CSARPSGNEQFF. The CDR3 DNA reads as TGCAGTGCTCGGCCTAGCGGAAATGAGCAGTTCTTC.

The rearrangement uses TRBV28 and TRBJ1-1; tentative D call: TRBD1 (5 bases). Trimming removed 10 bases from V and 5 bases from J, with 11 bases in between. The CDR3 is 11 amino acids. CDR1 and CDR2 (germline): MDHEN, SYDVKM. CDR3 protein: CAILGGTEAFF. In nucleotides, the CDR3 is TGTGCCATCCTGGGGGGAACTGAAGCTTTCTTT.

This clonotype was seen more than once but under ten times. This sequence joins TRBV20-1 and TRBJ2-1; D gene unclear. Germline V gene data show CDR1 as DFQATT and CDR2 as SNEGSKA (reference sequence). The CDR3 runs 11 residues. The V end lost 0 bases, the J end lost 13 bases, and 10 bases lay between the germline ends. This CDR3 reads CSAREVPGQFF. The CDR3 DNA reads TGCAGTGCTAGAGAGGTTCCGGGCCAGTTCTTC.

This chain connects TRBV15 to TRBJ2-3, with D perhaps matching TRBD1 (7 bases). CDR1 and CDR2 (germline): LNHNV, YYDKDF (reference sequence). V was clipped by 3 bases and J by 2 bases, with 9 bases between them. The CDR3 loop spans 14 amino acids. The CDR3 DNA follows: TGTGCCACCAGCAGCAGGGGGGTCACAGATACGCAGTATTTT. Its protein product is CATSSRGVTDTQYF.

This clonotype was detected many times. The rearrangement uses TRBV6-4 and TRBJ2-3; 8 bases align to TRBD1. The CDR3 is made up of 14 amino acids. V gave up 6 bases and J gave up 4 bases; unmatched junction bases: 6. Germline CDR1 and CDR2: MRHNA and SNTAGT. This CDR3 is CASSATGEADTQYF. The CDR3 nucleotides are TGTGCCAGCAGCGCGACAGGGGAAGCAGATACGCAGTATTTT.

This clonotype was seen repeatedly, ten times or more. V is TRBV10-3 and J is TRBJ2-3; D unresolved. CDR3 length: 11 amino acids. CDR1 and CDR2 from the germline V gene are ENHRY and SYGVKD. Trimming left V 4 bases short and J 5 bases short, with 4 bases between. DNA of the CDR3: TGTGCCATCAGTGGTCAAGATACGCAGTATTTT. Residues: CAISGQDTQYF.

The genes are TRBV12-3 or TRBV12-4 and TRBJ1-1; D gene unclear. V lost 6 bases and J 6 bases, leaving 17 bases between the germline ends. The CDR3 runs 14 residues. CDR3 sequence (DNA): TGTGCCAGCAGGTCCCTGGCGGTAAGGTCTGAAGCTTTCTTT. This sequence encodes CASRSLAVRSEAFF.

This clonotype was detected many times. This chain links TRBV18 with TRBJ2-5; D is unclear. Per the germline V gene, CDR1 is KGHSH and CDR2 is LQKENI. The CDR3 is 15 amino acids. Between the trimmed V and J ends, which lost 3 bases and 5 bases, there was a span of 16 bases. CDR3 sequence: CASSPLSSVGETQYF. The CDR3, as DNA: TGTGCCAGCTCACCCTTGTCCAGTGTTGGGGAGACCCAGTACTTC.

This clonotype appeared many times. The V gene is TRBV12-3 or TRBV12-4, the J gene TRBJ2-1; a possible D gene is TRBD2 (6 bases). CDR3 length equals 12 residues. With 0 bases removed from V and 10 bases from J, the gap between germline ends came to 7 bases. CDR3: CASSLAGREQFF. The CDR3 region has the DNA TGTGCCAGCAGTTTAGCGGGGAGGGAGCAGTTCTTC.

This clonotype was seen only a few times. The CDR3 region has the DNA TGTGCCAGCAGCCCATTCCGGGACAGATCTCCTCATGAGCAGTTCTTC. This translates into CASSPFRDRSPHEQFF. V usage is TRBV7-3 and J usage is TRBJ2-1; 7 positions agree with TRBD1. The CDR3 consists of 16 residues. Trimming removed 5 bases from V and 8 bases from J; junction bases left unmatched: 15. In germline, CDR1 is SGHTA, CDR2 FQGTGA.

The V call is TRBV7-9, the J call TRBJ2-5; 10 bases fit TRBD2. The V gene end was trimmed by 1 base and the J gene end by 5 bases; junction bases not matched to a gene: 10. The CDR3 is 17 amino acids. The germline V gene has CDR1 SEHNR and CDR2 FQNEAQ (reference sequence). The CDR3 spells CASSLGGLAARGETQYF. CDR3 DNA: TGTGCCAGCAGCTTAGGCGGACTAGCGGCCCGCGGGGAGACCCAGTACTTC.

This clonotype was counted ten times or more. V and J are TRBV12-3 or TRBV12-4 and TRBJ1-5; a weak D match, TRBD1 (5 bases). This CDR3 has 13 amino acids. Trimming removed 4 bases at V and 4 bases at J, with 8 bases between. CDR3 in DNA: TGTGCCAGCAGTTCCTACAGGAATCAGCCCCAGCATTTT. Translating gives CASSSYRNQPQHF.

The CDR3: CSVVGDRETQYF. The CDR3 nucleotides are TGCAGCGTCGTTGGCGATCGAGAGACCCAGTACTTC. V gene TRBV29-1 combines with J gene TRBJ2-5; D is unclear. This CDR3 is built from 12 residues. V shed 6 bases and J shed 4 bases, with 12 bases lying between them. Germline V gives CDR1 SQVTM, CDR2 ANQGSEA.

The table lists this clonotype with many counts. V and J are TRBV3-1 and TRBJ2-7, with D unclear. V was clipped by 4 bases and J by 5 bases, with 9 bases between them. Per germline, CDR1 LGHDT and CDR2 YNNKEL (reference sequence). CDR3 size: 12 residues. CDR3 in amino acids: CASSRTKDEQYF. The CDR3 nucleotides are TGTGCCAGCAGCCGAACCAAAGACGAGCAGTACTTC.